This T cell receptor beta chain is from a study of prognosis after radiotherapy for stage I lung cancer. Study context: Around twelve patients' tumors were adenocarcinoma, and six to eight patients' tumors were squamous cell carcinoma. Patients received stereotactic body radiotherapy alone, with no concurrent therapy.

The genomic DNA TCR beta CDR3 region underwent two rounds of multiplex PCR. First-round PCR employed TRBV- and TRBJ-specific primers for each gene. Via MiXCR, TCRdb re-called the multiplex PCR reads, giving one row per CDR3 protein. The table shows about 12,000 distinct CDR3 sequences, with about 56% occurring only once. V was clipped by 2 bases and J by 5 bases; unmatched bases: 2. This CDR3 region has 13 residues. Germline assignment: CDR1 ENHRY and CDR2 SYGVKD. Regarding the study as a whole: Tumor-specific reactivity of the expanded TCR clones remained undetermined. Stereotactic body radiation therapy was followed by fewer unique TCR clones, median approximately 9,600 versus 7,200.

With regard to this clonotype: Its antigen is unidentified.

V usage is TRBV10-3 and J usage is TRBJ2-7; 8 bases line up with TRBD2. The specimen was PBMCs, collected before or after stereotactic body radiation therapy (not recorded which). This clonotype was obtained from a donor over 45 with non-small cell lung cancer. In DNA form, the CDR3 reads TGTGCCATCAGTGAGGCGGGGGGTGACGAGCAGTACTTC. Protein product: CAISEAGGDEQYF.